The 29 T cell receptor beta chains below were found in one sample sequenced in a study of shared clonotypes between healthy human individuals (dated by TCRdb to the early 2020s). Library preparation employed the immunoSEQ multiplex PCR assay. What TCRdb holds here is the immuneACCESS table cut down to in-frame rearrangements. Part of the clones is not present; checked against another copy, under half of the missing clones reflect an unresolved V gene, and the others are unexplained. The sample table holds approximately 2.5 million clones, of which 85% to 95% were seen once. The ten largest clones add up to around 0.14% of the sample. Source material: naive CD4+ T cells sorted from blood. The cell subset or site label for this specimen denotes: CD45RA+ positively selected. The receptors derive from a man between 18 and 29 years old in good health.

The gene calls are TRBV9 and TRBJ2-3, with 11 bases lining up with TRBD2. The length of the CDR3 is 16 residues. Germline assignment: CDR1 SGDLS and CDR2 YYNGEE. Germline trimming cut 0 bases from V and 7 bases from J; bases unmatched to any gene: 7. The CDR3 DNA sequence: TGTGCCAGCAGCGTAGGGGTCACTAGCGGGAGTTATACGCAGTATTTT. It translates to CASSVGVTSGSYTQYF.

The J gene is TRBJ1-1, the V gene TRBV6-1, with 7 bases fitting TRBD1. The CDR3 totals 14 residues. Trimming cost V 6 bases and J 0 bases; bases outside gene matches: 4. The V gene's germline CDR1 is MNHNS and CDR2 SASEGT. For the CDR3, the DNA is TGTGCCAGCAGGACAGGGCACATGAACACTGAAGCTTTCTTT. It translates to CASRTGHMNTEAFF.

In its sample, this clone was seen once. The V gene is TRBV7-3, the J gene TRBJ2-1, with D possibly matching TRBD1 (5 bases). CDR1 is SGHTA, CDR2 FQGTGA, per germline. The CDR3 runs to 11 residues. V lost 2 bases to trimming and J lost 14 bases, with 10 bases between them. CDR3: CASSLAGSKFF. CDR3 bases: TGTGCCAGCAGCTTAGCAGGGTCGAAGTTCTTC.

The CDR3 DNA reads as TGTGCCAGTAGTAGAGGGCAGGTGAACACTGAAGCTTTCTTT. Translated: CASSRGQVNTEAFF. The rearrangement joins TRBV19 to TRBJ1-1; no reliable D call. CDR3 size: 14 residues. Germline CDR1 reads LNHDA; CDR2 reads SQIVND (reference sequence). Deletions cut 4 bases from V and 0 bases from J, with 9 bases between.

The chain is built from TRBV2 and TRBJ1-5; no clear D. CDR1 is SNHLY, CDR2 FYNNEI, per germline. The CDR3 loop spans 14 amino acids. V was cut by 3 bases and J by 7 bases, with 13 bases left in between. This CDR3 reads CASSEEGWRQPQHF. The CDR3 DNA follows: TGTGCCAGCAGTGAGGAGGGTTGGCGACAGCCCCAGCATTTT.

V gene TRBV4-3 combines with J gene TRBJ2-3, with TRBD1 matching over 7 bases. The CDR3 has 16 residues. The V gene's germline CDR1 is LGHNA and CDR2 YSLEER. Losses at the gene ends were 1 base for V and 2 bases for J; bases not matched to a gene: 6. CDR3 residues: CASSQGDRPSTDTQYF. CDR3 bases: TGCGCCAGCAGCCAAGGGGACAGACCCTCCACAGATACGCAGTATTTT.

The CDR3 spells CASSFSGRGGSSGNTIYF. CDR3 bases: TGTGCCAGCAGTTTCTCTGGAAGGGGGGGATCCTCTGGAAACACCATATATTTT. The gene calls are TRBV28 and TRBJ1-3, with D perhaps TRBD1 (6 bases). CDR1 and CDR2 from the germline V gene are MDHEN and SYDVKM. Trimming removed 3 bases at V and 0 bases at J, with 18 bases between. This CDR3 has 18 amino acids.

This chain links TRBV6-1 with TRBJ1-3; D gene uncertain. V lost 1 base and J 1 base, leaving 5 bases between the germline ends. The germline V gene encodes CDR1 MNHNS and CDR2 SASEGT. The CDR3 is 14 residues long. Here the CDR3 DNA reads TGTGCCAGCAGTGAAGAGAGATCTGGAAACACCATATATTTT. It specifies CASSEERSGNTIYF.

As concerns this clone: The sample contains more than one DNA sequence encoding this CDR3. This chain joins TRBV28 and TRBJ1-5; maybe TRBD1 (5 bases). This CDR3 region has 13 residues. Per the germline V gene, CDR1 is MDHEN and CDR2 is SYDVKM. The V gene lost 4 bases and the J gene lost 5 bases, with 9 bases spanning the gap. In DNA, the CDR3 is TGTGCCAGCAGTTCACGGGGGGATCAGCCCCAGCATTTT. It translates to CASSSRGDQPQHF.

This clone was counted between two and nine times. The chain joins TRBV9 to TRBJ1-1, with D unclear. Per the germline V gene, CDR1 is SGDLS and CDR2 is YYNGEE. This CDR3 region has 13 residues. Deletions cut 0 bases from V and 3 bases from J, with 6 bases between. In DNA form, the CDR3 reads TGTGCCAGCAGCGTAGTCAGTGACACTGAAGCTTTCTTT. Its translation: CASSVVSDTEAFF.

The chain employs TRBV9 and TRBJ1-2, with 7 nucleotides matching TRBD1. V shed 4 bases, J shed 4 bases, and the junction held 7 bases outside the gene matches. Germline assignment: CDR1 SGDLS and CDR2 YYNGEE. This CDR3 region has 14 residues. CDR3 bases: TGTGCCAGCAGCCCTTGGGCAGGGGGCTATGGCTACACCTTC. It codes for CASSPWAGGYGYTF.

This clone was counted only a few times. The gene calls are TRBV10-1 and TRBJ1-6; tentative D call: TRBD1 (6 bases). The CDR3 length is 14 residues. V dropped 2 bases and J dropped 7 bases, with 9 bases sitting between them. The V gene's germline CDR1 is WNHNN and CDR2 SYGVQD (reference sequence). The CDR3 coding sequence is TGCGCCAGCAGTGAGCAGGGGCTAAATTCACCCCTCCACTTT. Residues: CASSEQGLNSPLHF.

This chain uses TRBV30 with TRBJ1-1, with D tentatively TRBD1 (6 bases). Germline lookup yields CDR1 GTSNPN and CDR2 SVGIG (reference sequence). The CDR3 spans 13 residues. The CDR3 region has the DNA TGTGGTTTGCAGGTTCAAGGGGGCACTGAAGCTTTCTTT. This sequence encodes CGLQVQGGTEAFF.

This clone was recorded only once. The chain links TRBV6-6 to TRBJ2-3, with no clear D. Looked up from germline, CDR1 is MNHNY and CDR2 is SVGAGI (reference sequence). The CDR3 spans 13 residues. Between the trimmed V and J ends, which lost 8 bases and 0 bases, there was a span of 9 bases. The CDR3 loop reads CASLEPSTDTQYF. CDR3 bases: TGTGCCAGCCTAGAGCCTAGCACAGATACGCAGTATTTT.

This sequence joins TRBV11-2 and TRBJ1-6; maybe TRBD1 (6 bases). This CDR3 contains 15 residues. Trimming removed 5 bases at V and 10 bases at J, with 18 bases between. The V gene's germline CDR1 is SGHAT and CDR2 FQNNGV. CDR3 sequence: CASSPLGQNASPLHF. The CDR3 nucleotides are TGTGCCAGCAGCCCGCTAGGACAGAATGCCTCACCCCTCCACTTT.

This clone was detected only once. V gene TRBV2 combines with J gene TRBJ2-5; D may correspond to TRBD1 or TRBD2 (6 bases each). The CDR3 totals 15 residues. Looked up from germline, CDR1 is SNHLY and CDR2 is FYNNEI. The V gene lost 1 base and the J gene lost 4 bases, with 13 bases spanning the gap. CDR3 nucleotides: TGTGCCAGCAGTGAAGTCCATTGGGGGGCAGAGACCCAGTACTTC. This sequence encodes CASSEVHWGAETQYF.

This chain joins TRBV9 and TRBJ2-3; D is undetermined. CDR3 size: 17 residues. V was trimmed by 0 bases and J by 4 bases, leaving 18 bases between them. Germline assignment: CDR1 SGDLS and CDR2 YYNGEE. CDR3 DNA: TGTGCCAGCAGCGTAGTAAAGCCCGGCAGGCGAGCAGATACGCAGTATTTT. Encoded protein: CASSVVKPGRRADTQYF.

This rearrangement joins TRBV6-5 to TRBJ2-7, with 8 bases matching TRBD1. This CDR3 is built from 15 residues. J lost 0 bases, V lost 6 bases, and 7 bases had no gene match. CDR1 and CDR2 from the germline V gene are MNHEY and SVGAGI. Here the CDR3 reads CASRGGTGGSYEQYF. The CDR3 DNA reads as TGTGCCAGCAGGGGGGGTACAGGGGGCTCCTACGAGCAGTACTTC.

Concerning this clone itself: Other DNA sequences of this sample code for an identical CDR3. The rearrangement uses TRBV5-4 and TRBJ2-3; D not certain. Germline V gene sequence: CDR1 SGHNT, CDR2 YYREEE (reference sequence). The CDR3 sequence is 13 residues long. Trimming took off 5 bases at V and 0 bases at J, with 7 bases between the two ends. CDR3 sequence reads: CASSTPSTDTQYF. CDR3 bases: TGTGCCAGCAGTACGCCGAGCACAGATACGCAGTATTTT.

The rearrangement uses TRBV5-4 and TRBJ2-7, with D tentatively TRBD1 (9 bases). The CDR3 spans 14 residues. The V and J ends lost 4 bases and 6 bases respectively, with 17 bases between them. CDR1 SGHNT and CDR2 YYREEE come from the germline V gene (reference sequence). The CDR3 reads CASSHGQGTSEQYF. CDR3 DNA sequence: TGTGCCAGCAGCCATGGACAGGGGACTAGCGAGCAGTACTTC.

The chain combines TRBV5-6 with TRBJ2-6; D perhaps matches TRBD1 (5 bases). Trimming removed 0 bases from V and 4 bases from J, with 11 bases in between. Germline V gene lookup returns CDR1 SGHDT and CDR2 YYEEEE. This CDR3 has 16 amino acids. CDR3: CASSLGVGAGANVLTF. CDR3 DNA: TGTGCCAGCAGCTTGGGAGTAGGGGCGGGGGCCAACGTCCTGACTTTC.

In DNA, the CDR3 is TGTGCCAGTAGTTTACGGGACCGCCAGACTAATGAAAAACTGTTTTTT. Its translation: CASSLRDRQTNEKLFF. The chain carries TRBV19 and TRBJ1-4; perhaps TRBD1 as D (5 bases). V lost 5 bases to trimming and J lost 2 bases, with 15 bases between them. Germline loops: CDR1 LNHDA, CDR2 SQIVND (reference sequence). The CDR3 totals 16 residues.

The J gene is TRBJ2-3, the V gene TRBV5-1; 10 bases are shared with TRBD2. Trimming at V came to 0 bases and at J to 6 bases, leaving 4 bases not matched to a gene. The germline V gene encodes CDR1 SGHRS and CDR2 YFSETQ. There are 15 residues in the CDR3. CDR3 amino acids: CASSLASGGRDTQYF. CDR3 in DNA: TGCGCCAGCAGCTTGGCTAGCGGGGGCCGGGATACGCAGTATTTT.

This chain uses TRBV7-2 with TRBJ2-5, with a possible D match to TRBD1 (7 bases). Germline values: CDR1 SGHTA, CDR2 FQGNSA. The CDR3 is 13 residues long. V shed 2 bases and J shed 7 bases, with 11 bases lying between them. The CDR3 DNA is TGTGCCAGCAGCTTACGCCAGGGGGGGACCCAGTACTTC. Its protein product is CASSLRQGGTQYF.

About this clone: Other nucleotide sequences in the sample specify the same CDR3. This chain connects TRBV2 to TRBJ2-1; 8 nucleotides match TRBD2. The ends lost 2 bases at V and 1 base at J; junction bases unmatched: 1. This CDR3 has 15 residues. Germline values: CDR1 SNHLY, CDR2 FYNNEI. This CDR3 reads CASSESGGSYNEQFF. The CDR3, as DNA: TGTGCCAGCAGTGAAAGCGGGGGATCCTACAATGAGCAGTTCTTC.

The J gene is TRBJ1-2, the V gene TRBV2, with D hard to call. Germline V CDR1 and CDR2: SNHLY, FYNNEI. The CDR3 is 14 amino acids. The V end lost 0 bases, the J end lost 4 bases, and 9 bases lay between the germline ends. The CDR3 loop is CASSEARLAYGYTF. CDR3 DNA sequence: TGTGCCAGCAGTGAAGCAAGGCTCGCCTATGGCTACACCTTC.

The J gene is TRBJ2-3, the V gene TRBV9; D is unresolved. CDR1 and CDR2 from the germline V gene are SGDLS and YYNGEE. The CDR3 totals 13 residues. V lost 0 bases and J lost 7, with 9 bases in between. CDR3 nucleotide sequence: TGTGCCAGCAGCGTAGAGCCCTTGTATACGCAGTATTTT. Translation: CASSVEPLYTQYF.

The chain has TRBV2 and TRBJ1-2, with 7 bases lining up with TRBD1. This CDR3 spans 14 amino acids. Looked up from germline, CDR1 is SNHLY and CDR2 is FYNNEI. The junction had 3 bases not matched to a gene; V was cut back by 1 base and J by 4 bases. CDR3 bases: TGTGCCAGCAGTGAAGAGGGGGCAATCTATGGCTACACCTTC. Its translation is CASSEEGAIYGYTF.

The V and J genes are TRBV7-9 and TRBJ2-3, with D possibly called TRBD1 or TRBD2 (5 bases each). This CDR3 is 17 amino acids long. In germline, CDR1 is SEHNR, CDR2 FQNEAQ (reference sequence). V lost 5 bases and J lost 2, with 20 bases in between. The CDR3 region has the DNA TGTGCCAGCAGCCGTCGTCAACCGGGACCGTTCACAGATACGCAGTATTTT. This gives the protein CASSRRQPGPFTDTQYF.